Each of the 18 T cell receptor beta chains below was sequenced from the same sample in a study of blood T cell repertoires in COVID-19 (dated by TCRdb to the early 2020s). Library preparation was by the immunoSEQ multiplex PCR assay. The table was pulled from immuneACCESS by TCRdb, which kept in-frame rearrangements only. Such tables lose some clones; where checked, under half of the loss comes from unresolved V genes, and the rest has no known cause. The sample contains 72,000 or so clones, approximately 85% of them found a single time. In total, the top ten clones hold roughly 35% of the sample. The sample taken for sequencing was peripheral blood. These TCRs come from a woman of 80 years or more with active or convalescent COVID-19.

The gene calls are TRBV7-9 and TRBJ2-7; unclear D gene. Deletions cut 1 base from V and 5 bases from J, with 6 bases between. The CDR3 has 12 amino acids. Germline-derived CDR1 and CDR2 are SEHNR and FQNEAQ (reference sequence). The CDR3, as DNA: TGTGCCAGCAGCTTAGTTCCCGACGAGCAGTACTTC. Translating gives CASSLVPDEQYF.

V and J are TRBV11-3 and TRBJ2-5; 9 nucleotides match TRBD2. V shed 3 bases, J shed 5 bases, and the junction held 7 bases outside the gene matches. Per the germline V gene, CDR1 is SGHNT and CDR2 is YENEEA. The CDR3 covers 15 residues. For the CDR3, the DNA is TGTGCCAGCAGCTTTACTAGCGGGCCTGGGGAGACCCAGTACTTC. Translated: CASSFTSGPGETQYF.

The chain recombines TRBV5-1 with TRBJ2-5, with 7 bases identical to TRBD2. The CDR3 loop spans 15 amino acids. From germline, CDR1 is SGHRS and CDR2 YFSETQ. Losses at the gene ends were 0 bases for V and 6 bases for J; bases not matched to a gene: 8. This CDR3 reads CASSLGREGDQTQYF. The CDR3 DNA reads as TGCGCCAGCAGCTTGGGCAGGGAGGGAGATCAGACCCAGTACTTC.

The table lists this clone with a few counts. V is TRBV20-1 and J is TRBJ2-5; 8 nucleotides align to TRBD2. The CDR3 is made up of 15 amino acids. Germline V gives CDR1 DFQATT, CDR2 SNEGSKA (reference sequence). V shed 3 bases and J 3 bases; nucleotides not matched to a gene: 9. CDR3 sequence: CSASDGGGIKETQYF. CDR3 in DNA: TGCAGTGCTAGTGACGGGGGGGGTATTAAAGAGACCCAGTACTTC.

This rearrangement joins TRBV7-2 to TRBJ2-7, with 9 bases lining up with TRBD2. The V and J ends lost 4 bases and 6 bases, in that order; junction bases with no gene match: 4. Per the germline V gene, CDR1 is SGHTA and CDR2 is FQGNSA. This CDR3 contains 13 residues. The CDR3 nucleotides are TGTGCCAGCAGCTGGGGACTAGCCTCCGAGCAGTACTTC. Its protein is CASSWGLASEQYF.

The chain recombines TRBV6-5 with TRBJ1-1; perhaps TRBD1 as D (5 bases). With 6 bases removed from V and 0 bases from J, the gap between germline ends came to 11 bases. The CDR3 length is 14 residues. Germline loops: CDR1 MNHEY, CDR2 SVGAGI. Written as DNA, the CDR3 is TGTGCCAGCAGCTCCAGCAGGGTGAACACTGAAGCTTTCTTT. It specifies CASSSSRVNTEAFF.

The rearrangement uses TRBV9 and TRBJ1-5; D is unresolved. V was shortened by 0 bases and J by 4 bases, with 11 bases between the two germline ends. Germline CDR1 is SGDLS and CDR2 is YYNGEE. This CDR3 has 15 amino acids. The CDR3 coding sequence is TGTGCCAGCAGCGTAGCTTCAGGCCCTAATCAGCCCCAGCATTTT. Protein product: CASSVASGPNQPQHF.

This chain links TRBV30 with TRBJ2-2; 7 bases agree with TRBD1. V gave up 8 bases and J gave up 3 bases; unmatched junction bases: 9. The CDR3 totals 14 residues. Germline V gene sequence: CDR1 GTSNPN, CDR2 SVGIG (reference sequence). CDR3 residues: CAGGQRADTGELFF. CDR3 coding DNA: TGTGCCGGGGGACAGAGGGCGGACACCGGGGAGCTGTTTTTT.

V usage is TRBV11-2 and J usage is TRBJ1-1; 7 bases align to TRBD1. Germline-derived CDR1 and CDR2 are SGHAT and FQNNGV. V was pared by 2 bases and J by 5 bases, with 8 bases of the junction left unmatched. This CDR3 spans 15 amino acids. The CDR3 DNA sequence: TGTGCCAGCAGCTTAACCCGACAGGGTGGAACTGAAGCTTTCTTT. Translation gives CASSLTRQGGTEAFF.

This sequence joins TRBV18 and TRBJ1-3, with D hard to call. The CDR3 sequence is 13 residues long. V dropped 6 bases and J dropped 4 bases, with 10 bases sitting between them. Per the germline V gene, CDR1 is KGHSH and CDR2 is LQKENI. CDR3 sequence: CASSTSGGNTIYF. The CDR3 coding sequence is TGTGCCAGCTCGACAAGCGGGGGAAACACCATATATTTT.

The CDR3 DNA follows: TGTGCCAGCACCCGGGGCGCGGGGGCCACAGATACGCAGTATTTT. It yields the protein CASTRGAGATDTQYF. The chain is built from TRBV11-2 and TRBJ2-3; a weak D match, TRBD2 (7 bases). The CDR3 spans 15 residues. V was pared by 7 bases and J by 2 bases, with 16 bases between. Germline V CDR1 and CDR2: SGHAT, FQNNGV.

This chain uses TRBV19 with TRBJ2-2; 7 bases are shared with TRBD1. Germline-derived CDR1 and CDR2 are LNHDA and SQIVND (reference sequence). The CDR3 loop spans 14 amino acids. Germline trimming cut 5 bases from V and 11 bases from J; bases unmatched to any gene: 11. The CDR3 protein is CASSRAGGSLELFF. CDR3 bases: TGTGCCAGTAGTCGGGCAGGGGGTAGTTTAGAGCTGTTTTTT.

V is TRBV6-2 or TRBV6-3 and J is TRBJ2-2, with 9 bases matching TRBD2. The CDR3 covers 14 residues. Germline CDR1 MNHEY, CDR2 SVGEGT. V shed 5 bases and J 3 bases; nucleotides not matched to a gene: 1. The CDR3 DNA reads as TGTGCCAGCAGTCGCGGGGGGGACACCGGGGAGCTGTTTTTT. Protein: CASSRGGDTGELFF.

This rearrangement joins TRBV27 to TRBJ2-3; D may be TRBD1 (7 bases). V was trimmed by 4 bases and J by 3 bases, leaving 14 bases between them. Germline V gene data show CDR1 as MNHEY and CDR2 as SMNVEV (reference sequence). The CDR3 runs 15 residues. Written as DNA, the CDR3 is TGTGCCAGCAGTTCCGGGGCAGGGGGGACAGATACGCAGTATTTT. It encodes CASSSGAGGTDTQYF.

This clone was detected a few times. This chain joins TRBV28 and TRBJ1-2, with a tentative D call TRBD1 (5 bases). Germline V lookup: CDR1 MDHEN, CDR2 SYDVKM. The germline V and J ends were trimmed by 7 bases and 1 base, with 28 bases remaining between them. The CDR3 is 19 amino acids. Written as DNA, the CDR3 is TGTGCCAGCATATCACAGGCTTGGCTCCTGCGTCTCCTTAACTATGGCTACACCTTC. This gives the protein CASISQAWLLRLLNYGYTF.

The chain employs TRBV19 and TRBJ2-1; the D gene is possibly TRBD2 (6 bases). V was pared by 4 bases and J by 5 bases, with 18 bases between. Germline V gives CDR1 LNHDA, CDR2 SQIVND (reference sequence). CDR3 size: 16 residues. This CDR3 is CASSRLGTGTHNEQFF. CDR3 DNA sequence: TGTGCCAGTAGTAGATTGGGGACCGGGACTCACAATGAGCAGTTCTTC.

This chain links TRBV18 with TRBJ1-5; D may be TRBD1 (6 bases). There are 14 residues in the CDR3. Trimming removed 5 bases at V and 0 bases at J, with 8 bases between. CDR1 and CDR2 (germline): KGHSH, LQKENI. The CDR3 is CASSGQNSNQPQHF. CDR3 DNA sequence: TGTGCCAGCTCAGGACAGAATAGCAATCAGCCCCAGCATTTT.

The chain recombines TRBV6-5 with TRBJ1-1, with a possible D match to TRBD1 (6 bases). Germline V gene sequence: CDR1 MNHEY, CDR2 SVGAGI. The CDR3 runs to 14 residues. Trimming shortened V by 6 bases and J by 3 bases, and 14 bases separated the two germline ends. The DNA of the CDR3 is TGTGCCAGCAGCCGCCGGGACAAGTACACTGAAGCTTTCTTT. It codes for CASSRRDKYTEAFF.